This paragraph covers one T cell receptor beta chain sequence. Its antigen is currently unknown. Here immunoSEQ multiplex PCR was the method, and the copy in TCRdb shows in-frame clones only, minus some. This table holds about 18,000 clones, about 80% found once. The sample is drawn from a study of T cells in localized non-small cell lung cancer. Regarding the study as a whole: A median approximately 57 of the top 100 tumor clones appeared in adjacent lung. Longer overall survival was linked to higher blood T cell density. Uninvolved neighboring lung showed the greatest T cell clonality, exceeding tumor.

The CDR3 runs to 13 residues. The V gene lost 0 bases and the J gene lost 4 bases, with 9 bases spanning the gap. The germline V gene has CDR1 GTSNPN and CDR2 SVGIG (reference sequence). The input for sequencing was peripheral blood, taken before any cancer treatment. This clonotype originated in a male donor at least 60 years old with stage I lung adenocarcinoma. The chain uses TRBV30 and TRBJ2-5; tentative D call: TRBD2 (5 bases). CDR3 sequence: CAWSVGVGETQYF. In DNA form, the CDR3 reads TGTGCCTGGAGTGTCGGGGTAGGAGAGACCCAGTACTTC. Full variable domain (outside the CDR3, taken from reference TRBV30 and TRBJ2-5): SQTIHQWPATLVQPVGSPLSLECTVEGTSNPNLYWYRQAAGRGLQLLFYSVGIGQISSEVPQNLSASRPQDRQFILSSKKLLLSDSGFYLCAWSVGVGETQYFGPGTRLLVL.